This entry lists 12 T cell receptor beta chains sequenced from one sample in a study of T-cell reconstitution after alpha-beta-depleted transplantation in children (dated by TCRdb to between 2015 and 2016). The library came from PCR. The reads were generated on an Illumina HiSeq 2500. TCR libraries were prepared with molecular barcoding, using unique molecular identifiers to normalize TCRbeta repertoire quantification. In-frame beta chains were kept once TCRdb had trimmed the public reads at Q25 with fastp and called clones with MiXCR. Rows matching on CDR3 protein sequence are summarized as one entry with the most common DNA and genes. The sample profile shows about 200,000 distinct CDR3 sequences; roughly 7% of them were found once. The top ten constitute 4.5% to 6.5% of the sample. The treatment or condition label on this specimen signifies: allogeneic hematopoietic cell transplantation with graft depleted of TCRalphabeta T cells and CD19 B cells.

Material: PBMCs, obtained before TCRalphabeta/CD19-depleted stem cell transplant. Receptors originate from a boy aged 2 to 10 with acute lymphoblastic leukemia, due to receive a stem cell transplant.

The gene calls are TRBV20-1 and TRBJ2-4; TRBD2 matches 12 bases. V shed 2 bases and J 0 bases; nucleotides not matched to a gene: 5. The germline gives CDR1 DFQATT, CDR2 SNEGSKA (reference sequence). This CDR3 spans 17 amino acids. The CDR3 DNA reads TGCAGTGCTAGACAACTAGCGGGAGGCCTAGCCAAAAACATTCAGTACTTC. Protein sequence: CSARQLAGGLAKNIQYF.

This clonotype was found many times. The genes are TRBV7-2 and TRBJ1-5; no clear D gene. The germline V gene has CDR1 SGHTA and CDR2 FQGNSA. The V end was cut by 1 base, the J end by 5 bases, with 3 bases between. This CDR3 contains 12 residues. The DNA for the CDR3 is TGTGCCAGCAGCTTAGGTGATCAGCCCCAGCATTTT. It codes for CASSLGDQPQHF. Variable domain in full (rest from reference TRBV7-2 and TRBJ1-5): GAGVSQSPSNKVTEKGKDVELRCDPISGHTALYWYRQSLGQGLEFLIYFQGNSAPDKSGLPSDRFSAERTGGSVSTLTIQRTQQEDSAVYLCASSLGDQPQHFGDGTRLSIL.

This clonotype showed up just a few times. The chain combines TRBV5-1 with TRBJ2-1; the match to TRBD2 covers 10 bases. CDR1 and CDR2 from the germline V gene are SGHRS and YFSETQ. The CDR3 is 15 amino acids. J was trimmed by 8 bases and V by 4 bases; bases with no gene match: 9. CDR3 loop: CASSRLAGVKDEQFF. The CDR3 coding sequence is TGCGCCAGCAGCAGGCTAGCGGGAGTGAAGGATGAGCAGTTCTTC.

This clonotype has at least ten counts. The CDR3 here is CASGRDSGAPFF. The CDR3 nucleotides are TGTGCCAGCGGAAGAGACTCAGGGGCGCCCTTCTTC. The rearrangement links TRBV25-1 to TRBJ2-1, with D tentatively TRBD1 (6 bases). Trimming took 8 bases from V and 16 from J, leaving 21 bases between them. Germline lookup yields CDR1 MGHDK and CDR2 SYGVNS. This CDR3 comprises 12 residues.

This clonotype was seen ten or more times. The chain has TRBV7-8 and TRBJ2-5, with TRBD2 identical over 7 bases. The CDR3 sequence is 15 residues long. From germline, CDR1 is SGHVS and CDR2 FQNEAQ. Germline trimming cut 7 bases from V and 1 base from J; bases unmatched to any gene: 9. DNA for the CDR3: TGTGCCAGCACAATAGGGAGGGTCTCCCAAGAGACCCAGTACTTC. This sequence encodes CASTIGRVSQETQYF.

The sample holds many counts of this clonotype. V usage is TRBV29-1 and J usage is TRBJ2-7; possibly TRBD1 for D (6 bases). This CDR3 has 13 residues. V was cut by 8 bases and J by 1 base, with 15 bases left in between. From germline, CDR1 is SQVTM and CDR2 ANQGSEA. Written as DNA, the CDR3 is TGCAGCTTCCTTAACAGGGAATCCTACGAGCAGTACTTC. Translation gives CSFLNRESYEQYF.

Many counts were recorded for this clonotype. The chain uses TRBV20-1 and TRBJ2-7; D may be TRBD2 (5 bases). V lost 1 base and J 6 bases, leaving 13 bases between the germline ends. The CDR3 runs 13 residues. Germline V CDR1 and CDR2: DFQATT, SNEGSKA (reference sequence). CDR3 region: CSARARTRREQYF. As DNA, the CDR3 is TGCAGTGCTAGAGCAAGAACTAGACGCGAGCAGTACTTC.

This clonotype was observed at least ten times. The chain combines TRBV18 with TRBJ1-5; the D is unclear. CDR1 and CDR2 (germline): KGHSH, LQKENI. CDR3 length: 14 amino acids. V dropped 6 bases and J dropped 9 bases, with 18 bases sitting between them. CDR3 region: CASSPTKSTLPQHF. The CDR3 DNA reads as TGTGCCAGCTCCCCGACCAAAAGCACTCTGCCCCAGCATTTT.

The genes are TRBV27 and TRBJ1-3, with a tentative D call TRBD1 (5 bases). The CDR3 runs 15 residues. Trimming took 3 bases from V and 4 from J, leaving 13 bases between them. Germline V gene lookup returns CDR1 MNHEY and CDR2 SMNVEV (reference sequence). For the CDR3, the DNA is TGTGCCAGCAGTTTCGCTTTGGGGCCCGGAAACACCATATATTTT. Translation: CASSFALGPGNTIYF.

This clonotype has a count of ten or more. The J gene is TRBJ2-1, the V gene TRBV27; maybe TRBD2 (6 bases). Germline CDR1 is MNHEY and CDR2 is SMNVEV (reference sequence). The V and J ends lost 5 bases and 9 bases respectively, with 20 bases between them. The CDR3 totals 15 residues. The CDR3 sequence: CASSPRDPTATEQFF. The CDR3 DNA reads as TGTGCCAGCAGTCCGCGGGACCCCACGGCGACTGAGCAGTTCTTC.

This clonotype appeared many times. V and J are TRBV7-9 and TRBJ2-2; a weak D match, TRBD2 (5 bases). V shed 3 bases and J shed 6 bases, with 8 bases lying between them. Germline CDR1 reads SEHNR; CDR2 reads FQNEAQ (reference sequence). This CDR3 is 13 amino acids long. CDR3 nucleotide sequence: TGTGCCAGCAGCTTCCTAGCTCCCGGGGAGCTGTTTTTT. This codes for CASSFLAPGELFF.

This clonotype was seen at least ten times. CDR3 amino acids: CATYLSTQYF. CDR3 coding DNA: TGTGCCACCTACCTTTCGACGCAGTATTTT. The V and J genes are TRBV28 and TRBJ2-3; the D is unclear. Germline-derived CDR1 and CDR2 are MDHEN and SYDVKM. V gave up 10 bases and J gave up 9 bases, with 11 bases separating them. This CDR3 spans 10 amino acids.